The clone carrying this T cell receptor (beta chain) was detected only a few times. Germline V gene sequence: CDR1 MGHRA, CDR2 YSYEKL. CDR3 length: 17 residues. The V gene lost 4 bases and the J gene lost 0 bases, with 16 bases spanning the gap. The data were taken from a study of radiation and T cells in renal cell carcinoma. Clones were sequenced by immunoSEQ multiplex PCR, and TCRdb holds only the in-frame ones, with some missing. The sample contains approximately 13,000 clones, 57% of which appear only once. Treatment in this sample: treatment-naive control, cytoreductive nephrectomy. The sample here was tumor tissue, taken from a patient whose treatment was nephrectomy without radiotherapy. The V and J genes are TRBV4-1 and TRBJ1-3, with unresolved D. The TCR comes from a middle-aged man with renal cell carcinoma. CDR3 region: CASSPDRTPTSGNTIYF. In DNA, the CDR3 is TGCGCCAGCAGCCCCGATAGGACCCCAACCTCTGGAAACACCATATATTTT.